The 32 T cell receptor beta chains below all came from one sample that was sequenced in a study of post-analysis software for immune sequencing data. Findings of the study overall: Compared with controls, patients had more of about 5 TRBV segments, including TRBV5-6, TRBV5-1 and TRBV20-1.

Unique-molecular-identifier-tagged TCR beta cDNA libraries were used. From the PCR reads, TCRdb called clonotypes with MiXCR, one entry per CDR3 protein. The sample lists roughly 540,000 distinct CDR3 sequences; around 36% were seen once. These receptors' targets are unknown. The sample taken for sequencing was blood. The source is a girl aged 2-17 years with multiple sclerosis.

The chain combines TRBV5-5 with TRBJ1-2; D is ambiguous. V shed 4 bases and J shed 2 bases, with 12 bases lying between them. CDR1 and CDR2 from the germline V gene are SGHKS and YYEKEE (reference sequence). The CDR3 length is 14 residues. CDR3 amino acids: CASSLGGKNYGYTF. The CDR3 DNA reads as TGTGCCAGCAGCCTGGGTGGGAAGAACTATGGCTACACCTTC.

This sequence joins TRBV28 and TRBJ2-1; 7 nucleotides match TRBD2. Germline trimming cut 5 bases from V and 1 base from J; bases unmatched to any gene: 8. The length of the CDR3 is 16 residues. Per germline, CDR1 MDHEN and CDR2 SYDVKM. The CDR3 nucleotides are TGTGCCAGCAGTGGACTAGTGGGGACGTCCTACAATGAGCAGTTCTTC. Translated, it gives CASSGLVGTSYNEQFF.

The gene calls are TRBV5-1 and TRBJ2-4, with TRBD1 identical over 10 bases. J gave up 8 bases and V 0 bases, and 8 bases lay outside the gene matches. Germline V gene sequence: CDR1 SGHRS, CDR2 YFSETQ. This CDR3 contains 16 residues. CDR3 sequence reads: CASSLAGDRGGDIQYF. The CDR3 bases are TGCGCCAGCAGCTTGGCGGGGGACAGGGGAGGGGACATTCAGTACTTC. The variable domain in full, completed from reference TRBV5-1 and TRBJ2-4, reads KAGVTQTPRYLIKTRGQQVTLSCSPISGHRSVSWYQQTPGQGLQFLFEYFSETQRNKGNFPGRFSGRQFSNSRSEMNVSTLELGDSALYLCASSLAGDRGGDIQYFGAGTRLSVL.

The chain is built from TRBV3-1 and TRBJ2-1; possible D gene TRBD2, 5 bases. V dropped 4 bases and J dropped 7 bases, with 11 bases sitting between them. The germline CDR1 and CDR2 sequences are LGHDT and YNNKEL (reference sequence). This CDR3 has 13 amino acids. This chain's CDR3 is CASSLSGENEQFF. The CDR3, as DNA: TGTGCCAGCAGCCTGTCTGGGGAGAATGAGCAGTTCTTC.

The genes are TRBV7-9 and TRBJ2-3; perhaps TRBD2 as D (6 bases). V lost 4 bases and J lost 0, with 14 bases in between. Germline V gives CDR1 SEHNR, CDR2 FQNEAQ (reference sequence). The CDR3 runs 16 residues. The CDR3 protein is CASSSPGAASTDTQYF. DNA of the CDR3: TGTGCCAGCAGCTCCCCGGGAGCGGCTAGCACAGATACGCAGTATTTT.

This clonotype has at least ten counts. CDR3 in DNA: TGTGCCAGCAGCTTGAGAAATTCACCCCTCCACTTT. This translates into CASSLRNSPLHF. The chain employs TRBV5-6 and TRBJ1-6; D is undetermined. Looked up from germline, CDR1 is SGHDT and CDR2 is YYEEEE. The CDR3 contains 12 residues. The V gene lost 1 base and the J gene lost 7 bases, with 3 bases spanning the gap.

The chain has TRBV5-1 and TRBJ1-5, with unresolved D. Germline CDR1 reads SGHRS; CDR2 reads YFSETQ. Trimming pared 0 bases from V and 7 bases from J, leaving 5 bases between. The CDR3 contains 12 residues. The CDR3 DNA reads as TGCGCCAGCAGCTTGGACAGACAGCCCCAGCATTTT. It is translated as CASSLDRQPQHF. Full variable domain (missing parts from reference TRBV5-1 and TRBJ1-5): KAGVTQTPRYLIKTRGQQVTLSCSPISGHRSVSWYQQTPGQGLQFLFEYFSETQRNKGNFPGRFSGRQFSNSRSEMNVSTLELGDSALYLCASSLDRQPQHFGDGTRLSIL.

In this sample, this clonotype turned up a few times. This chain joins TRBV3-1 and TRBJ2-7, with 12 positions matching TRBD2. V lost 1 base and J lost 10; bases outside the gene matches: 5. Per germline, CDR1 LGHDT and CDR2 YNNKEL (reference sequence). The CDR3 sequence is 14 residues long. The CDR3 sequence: CASSQVTSGGVQYF. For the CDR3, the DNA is TGTGCCAGCAGCCAAGTGACTAGCGGGGGAGTACAGTACTTC.

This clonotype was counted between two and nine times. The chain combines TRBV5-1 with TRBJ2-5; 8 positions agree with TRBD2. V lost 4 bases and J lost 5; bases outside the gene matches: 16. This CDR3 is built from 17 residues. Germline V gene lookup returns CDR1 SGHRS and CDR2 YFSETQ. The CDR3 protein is CASSPAAGAHSSETQYF. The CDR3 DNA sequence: TGCGCCAGCAGCCCCGCAGCGGGGGCACATTCCTCCGAGACCCAGTACTTC.

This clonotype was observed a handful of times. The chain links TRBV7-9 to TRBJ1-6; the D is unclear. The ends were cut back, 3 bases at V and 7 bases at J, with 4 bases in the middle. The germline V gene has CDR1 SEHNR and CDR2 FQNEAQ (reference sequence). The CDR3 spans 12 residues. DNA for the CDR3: TGTGCCAGCAGCTTCCTAAATTCACCCCTCCACTTT. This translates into CASSFLNSPLHF.

This CDR3 reads CASSFERNTNPTGELFF. CDR3 coding DNA: TGTGCCAGCAGCTTTGAACGGAACACCAACCCCACCGGGGAGCTGTTTTTT. The V gene is TRBV7-8, the J gene TRBJ2-2; unclear D gene. CDR1 is SGHVS and CDR2 is FQNEAQ in the germline V gene. V was cut by 3 bases and J by 4 bases, with 18 bases left in between. The CDR3 is 17 amino acids.

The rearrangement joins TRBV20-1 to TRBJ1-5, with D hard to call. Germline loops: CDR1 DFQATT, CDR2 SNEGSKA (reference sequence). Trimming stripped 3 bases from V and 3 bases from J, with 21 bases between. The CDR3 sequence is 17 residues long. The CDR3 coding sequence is TGCAGTGCTAGTTCTACCATGGAGGCGGTAGTCAATCAGCCCCAGCATTTT. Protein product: CSASSTMEAVVNQPQHF.

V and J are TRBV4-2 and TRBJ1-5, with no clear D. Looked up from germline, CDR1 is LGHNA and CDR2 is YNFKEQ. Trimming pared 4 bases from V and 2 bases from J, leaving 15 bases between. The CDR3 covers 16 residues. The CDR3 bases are TGTGCCAGCAGCCGTGGACGGGTTTCTGGCAATCAGCCCCAGCATTTT. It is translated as CASSRGRVSGNQPQHF.

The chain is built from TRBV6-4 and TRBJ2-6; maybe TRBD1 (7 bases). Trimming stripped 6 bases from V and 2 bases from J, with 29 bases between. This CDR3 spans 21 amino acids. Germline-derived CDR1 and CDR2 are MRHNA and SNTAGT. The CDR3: CASSSSPTGRRGETGANVLTF. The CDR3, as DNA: TGTGCCAGCAGCTCCTCCCCGACAGGGAGGAGAGGGGAGACTGGGGCCAACGTCCTGACTTTC.

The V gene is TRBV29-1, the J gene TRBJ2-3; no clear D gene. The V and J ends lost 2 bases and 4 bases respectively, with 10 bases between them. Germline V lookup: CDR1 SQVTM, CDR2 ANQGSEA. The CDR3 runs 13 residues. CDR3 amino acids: CSVEFERADTQYF. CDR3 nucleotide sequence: TGCAGCGTTGAATTCGAGAGAGCAGATACGCAGTATTTT.

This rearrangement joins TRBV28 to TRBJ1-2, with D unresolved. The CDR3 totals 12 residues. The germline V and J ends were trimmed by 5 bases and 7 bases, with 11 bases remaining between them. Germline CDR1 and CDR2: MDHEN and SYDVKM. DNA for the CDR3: TGTGCCAGCAGTCCTCAAGTTGTTGGCTACACCTTC. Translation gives CASSPQVVGYTF.

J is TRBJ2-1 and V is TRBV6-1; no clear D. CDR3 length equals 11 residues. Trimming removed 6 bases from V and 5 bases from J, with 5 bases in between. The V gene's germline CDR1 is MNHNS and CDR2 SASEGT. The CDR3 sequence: CASRQDNEQFF. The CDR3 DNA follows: TGTGCCAGCAGACAAGACAATGAGCAGTTCTTC.

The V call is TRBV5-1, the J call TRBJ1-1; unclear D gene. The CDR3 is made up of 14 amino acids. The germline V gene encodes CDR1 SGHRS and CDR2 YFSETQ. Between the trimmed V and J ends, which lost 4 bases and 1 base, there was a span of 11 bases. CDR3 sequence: CASSATSGNTEAFF. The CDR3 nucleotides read TGCGCCAGCAGCGCGACCAGTGGGAACACTGAAGCTTTCTTT.

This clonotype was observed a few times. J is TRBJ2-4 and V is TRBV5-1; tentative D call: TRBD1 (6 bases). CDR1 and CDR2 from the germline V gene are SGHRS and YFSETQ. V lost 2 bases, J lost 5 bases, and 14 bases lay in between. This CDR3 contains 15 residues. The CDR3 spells CASSFRGATENIQYF. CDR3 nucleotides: TGCGCCAGCAGCTTCAGGGGCGCTACGGAAAACATTCAGTACTTC.

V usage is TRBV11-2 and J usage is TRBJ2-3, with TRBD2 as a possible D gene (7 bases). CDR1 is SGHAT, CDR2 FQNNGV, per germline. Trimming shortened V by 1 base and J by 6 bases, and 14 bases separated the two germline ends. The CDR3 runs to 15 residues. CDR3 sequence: CASSLGEGGADTQYF. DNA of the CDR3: TGTGCCAGCAGCTTAGGTGAGGGGGGGGCGGATACGCAGTATTTT.

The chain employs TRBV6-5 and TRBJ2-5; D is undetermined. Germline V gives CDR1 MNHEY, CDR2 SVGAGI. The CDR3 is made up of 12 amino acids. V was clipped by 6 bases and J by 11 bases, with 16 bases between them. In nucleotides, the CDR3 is TGTGCCAGCAGCGGACGGCGTAAGGTGCAGTACTTC. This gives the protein CASSGRRKVQYF.

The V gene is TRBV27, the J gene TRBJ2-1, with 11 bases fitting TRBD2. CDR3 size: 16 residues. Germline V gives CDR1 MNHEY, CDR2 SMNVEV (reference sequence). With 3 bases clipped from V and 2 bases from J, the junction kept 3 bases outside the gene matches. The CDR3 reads CASSFASGGPYNEQFF. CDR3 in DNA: TGTGCCAGCAGTTTCGCTAGCGGGGGGCCCTACAATGAGCAGTTCTTC.

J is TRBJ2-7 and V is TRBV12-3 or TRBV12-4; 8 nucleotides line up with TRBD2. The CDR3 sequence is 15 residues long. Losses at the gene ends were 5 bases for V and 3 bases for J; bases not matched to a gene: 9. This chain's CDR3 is CASSPERGSNYEQYF. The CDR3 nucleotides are TGTGCCAGCAGTCCCGAGCGGGGGTCGAACTACGAGCAGTACTTC.

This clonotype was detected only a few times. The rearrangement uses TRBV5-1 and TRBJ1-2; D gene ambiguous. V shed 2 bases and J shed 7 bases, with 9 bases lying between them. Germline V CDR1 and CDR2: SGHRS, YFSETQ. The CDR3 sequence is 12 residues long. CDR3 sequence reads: CASSFTEVGYTF. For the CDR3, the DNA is TGCGCCAGCAGCTTTACTGAGGTTGGCTACACCTTC.

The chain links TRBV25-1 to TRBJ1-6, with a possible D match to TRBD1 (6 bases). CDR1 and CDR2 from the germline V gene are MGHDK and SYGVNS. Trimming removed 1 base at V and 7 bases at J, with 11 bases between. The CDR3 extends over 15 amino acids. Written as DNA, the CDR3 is TGTGCCAGCAGTGAATCCAGGGGCCAAAATTCACCCCTCCACTTT. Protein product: CASSESRGQNSPLHF.

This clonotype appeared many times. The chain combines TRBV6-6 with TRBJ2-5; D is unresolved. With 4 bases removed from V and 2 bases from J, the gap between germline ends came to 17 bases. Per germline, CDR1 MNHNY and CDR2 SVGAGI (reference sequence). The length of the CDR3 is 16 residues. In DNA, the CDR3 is TGTGCCAGCAGTTTCGGTATCGCCCTGGCGCAAGAGACCCAGTACTTC. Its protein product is CASSFGIALAQETQYF.

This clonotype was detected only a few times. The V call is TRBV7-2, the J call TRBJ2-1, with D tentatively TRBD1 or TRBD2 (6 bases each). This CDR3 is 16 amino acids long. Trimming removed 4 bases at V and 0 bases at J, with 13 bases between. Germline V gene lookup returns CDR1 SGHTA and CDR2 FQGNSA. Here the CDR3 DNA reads TGTGCCAGCAGCTCCACGGGGGCATTCTCCTACAATGAGCAGTTCTTC. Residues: CASSSTGAFSYNEQFF.

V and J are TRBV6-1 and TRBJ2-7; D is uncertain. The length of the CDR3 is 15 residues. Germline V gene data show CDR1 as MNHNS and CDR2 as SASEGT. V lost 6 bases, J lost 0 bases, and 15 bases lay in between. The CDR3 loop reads CASSWWAVSSYEQYF. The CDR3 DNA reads TGTGCCAGCAGCTGGTGGGCAGTTAGCTCCTACGAGCAGTACTTC.

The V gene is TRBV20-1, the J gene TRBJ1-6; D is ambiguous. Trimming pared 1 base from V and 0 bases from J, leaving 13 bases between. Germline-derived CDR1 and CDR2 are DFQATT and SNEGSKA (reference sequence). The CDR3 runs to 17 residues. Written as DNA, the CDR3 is TGCAGTGCTAGAGTCTCCGACGGTAGCTCCTATAATTCACCCCTCCACTTT. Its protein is CSARVSDGSSYNSPLHF.

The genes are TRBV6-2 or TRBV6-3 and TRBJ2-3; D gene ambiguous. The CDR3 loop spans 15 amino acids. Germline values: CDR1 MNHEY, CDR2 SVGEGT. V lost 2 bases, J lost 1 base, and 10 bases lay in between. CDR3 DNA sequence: TGTGCCAGCAGTTACATGGGGAATGGCACAGATACGCAGTATTTT. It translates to CASSYMGNGTDTQYF.

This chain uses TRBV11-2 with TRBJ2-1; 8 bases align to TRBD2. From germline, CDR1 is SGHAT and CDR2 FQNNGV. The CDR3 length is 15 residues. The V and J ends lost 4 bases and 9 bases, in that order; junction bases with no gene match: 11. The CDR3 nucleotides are TGTGCCAGCAGCTCAATCCGGGGGGCGGGAGGTGAGCAGTTCTTC. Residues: CASSSIRGAGGEQFF.

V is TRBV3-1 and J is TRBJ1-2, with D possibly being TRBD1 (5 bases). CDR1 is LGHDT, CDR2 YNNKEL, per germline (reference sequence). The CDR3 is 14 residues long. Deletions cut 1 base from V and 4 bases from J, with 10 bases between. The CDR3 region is CASSQGTKGYGYTF. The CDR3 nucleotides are TGTGCCAGCAGCCAAGGGACAAAAGGCTATGGCTACACCTTC.